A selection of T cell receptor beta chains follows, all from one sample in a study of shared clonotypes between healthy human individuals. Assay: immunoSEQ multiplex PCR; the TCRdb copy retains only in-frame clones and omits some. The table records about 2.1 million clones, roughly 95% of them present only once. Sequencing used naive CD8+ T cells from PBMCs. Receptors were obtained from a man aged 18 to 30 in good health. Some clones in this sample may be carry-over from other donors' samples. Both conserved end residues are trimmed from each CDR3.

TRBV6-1	ASSEEDPKNIQY
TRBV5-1	ASSPKGLAGVANTGELF
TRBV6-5	ASSPVDGGNEKLF
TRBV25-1	ASSDQGNYNEQF
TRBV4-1	ASSPRANRYNEQF
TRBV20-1	SPRGGYT
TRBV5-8	ASSLSQSYEQY
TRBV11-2	ATPREGQDNEQF
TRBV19	ASSRGLVAKNIQY
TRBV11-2	ASSLGAFSGVEAF
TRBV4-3	ASSQGDRDGSNTDTQY
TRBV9	ASSVGDANTGELF
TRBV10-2	ASRNLRTTNTEAF
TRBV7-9	ASQPSIGGRYEQY
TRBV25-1	ASREGLADSYEQY
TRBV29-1	SVVWGTEAKNIQY
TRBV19	ASSIDWTGAPGNQPQH
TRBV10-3	AISESSGWLAF
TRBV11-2	ASSLAGRVGLNEQY
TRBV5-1	ASSLLGSFSGANVLT
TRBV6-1	ASSPPGVRLDEQY
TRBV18	ASSSDRFMNTEAF
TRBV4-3	ASSESGRGRTGELF
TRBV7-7	ASSLGTAANTGELF
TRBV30	AWRASTEAF
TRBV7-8	ASSLTSRRANEQF
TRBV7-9	ATARTAYEQY
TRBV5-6	ASSPINSGNTIY
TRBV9	ASSEGVGSYEQY
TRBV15	ATSMGNQPQH
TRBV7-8	ASSQGLAGGSYEQY
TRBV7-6	ASSPQKRPYEQY
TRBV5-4	ASSSWTSGRALVSYEQY
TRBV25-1	ASSEWGGLGYEQY
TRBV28	ASSWQGGDGYT
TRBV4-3	ASSPELAGGPREQY
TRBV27	ASSPSRGALETQY
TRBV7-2	ASSSRASGVYNEQF
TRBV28	ASSTGLASSSYNEQF
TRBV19	ASSINRVRTDTQY
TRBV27	ASSPRWIGPRQAEQY